The following is a T cell receptor beta chain sequence with its context. Reasons for excluding patients were uncontrolled infection, other autoimmune disease, pregnancy or lactation. The data are from a study of T cells in Graves' hyperthyroidism and ophthalmopathy. V was clipped by 4 bases and J by 7 bases; unmatched bases: 10. Per germline, CDR1 SEHNR and CDR2 FQNEAQ (reference sequence). This CDR3 has 16 residues. What was amplified from RNA transcripts were TCR beta CDR3 regions. When the TCR CDR3 underwent first-round RT-PCR, the HTBI primer set was used. TCRdb processed the multiplex PCR reads anew with MiXCR; each CDR3 protein has one entry. The data show over 300,000 distinct CDR3 sequences, approximately 15% seen once.

This TCR came from a woman aged 60-70 years with Graves' hyperthyroidism. Sequenced material: blood. The V and J genes are TRBV7-9 and TRBJ2-1; 10 positions match TRBD2. CDR3 nucleotides: TGTGCCAGCAGCTCTCGAGGGCTAGCGGGAGTTAATGAGCAGTTCTTC. It yields the protein CASSSRGLAGVNEQFF. The full variable domain, its missing parts supplied by reference TRBV7-9 and TRBJ2-1, is DTGVSQNPRHKITKRGQNVTFRCDPISEHNRLYWYRQTLGQGPEFLTYFQNEAQLEKSRLLSDRFSAERPKGSFSTLEIQRTEQGDSAMYLCASSSRGLAGVNEQFFGPGTRLTVL.